Shown below are 10 T cell receptor beta chains from a single sample sequenced in a study of cytomegalovirus exposure and HLA in healthy donors. A multiplex PCR was run with 60 Vbeta primers and 13 Jbeta primers. Repertoires were generated with immunoSEQ multiplex PCR, while TCRdb's copy carries only in-frame clones and drops some. Of 150,000 to 200,000 clones listed, roughly four fifths were seen once; the top ten hold 4.9%. Sequencing was performed on PBMCs. The receptors here all came from a woman between 18 and 29 years old in good health and CMV-seropositive.

This clone was recorded a few times. The chain links TRBV7-8 to TRBJ2-3, with TRBD2 identical over 7 bases. The J segment lost 0 bases and the V segment lost 6 bases, leaving 24 bases of the junction unmatched. The CDR3 consists of 21 residues. The germline V gene encodes CDR1 SGHVS and CDR2 FQNEAQ. The CDR3 here is CASSRRLGVAGDPRSTDTQYF. CDR3 sequence (DNA): TGTGCCAGCAGTCGTCGTCTGGGTGTCGCGGGGGACCCCCGGAGCACAGATACGCAGTATTTT.

This clone was observed once. The chain employs TRBV19 and TRBJ1-2; D call uncertain. This CDR3 region has 14 residues. Germline lookup yields CDR1 LNHDA and CDR2 SQIVND (reference sequence). Deletions cut 2 bases from V and 3 bases from J, with 10 bases between. The CDR3 region has the DNA TGTGCCAGTAGTATAATAGCGGTGGACTATGGCTACACCTTC. The encoded protein is CASSIIAVDYGYTF.

This chain connects TRBV2 to TRBJ2-1; 15 positions agree with TRBD2. The ends lost 6 bases at V and 8 bases at J; junction bases unmatched: 5. CDR3 length equals 15 residues. Germline assignment: CDR1 SNHLY and CDR2 FYNNEI. CDR3 coding DNA: TGTGCCAGCAGACTGGGACTAGCGGGGGGTGATGAGCAGTTCTTC. It yields the protein CASRLGLAGGDEQFF. Supplemented by reference TRBV2 and TRBJ2-1, the full variable domain reads EPEVTQTPSHQVTQMGQEVILRCVPISNHLYFYWYRQILGQKVEFLVSFYNNEISEKSEIFDDQFSVERPDGSNFTLKIRSTKLEDSAMYFCASRLGLAGGDEQFFGPGTRLTVL.

The rearrangement uses TRBV7-2 and TRBJ1-4; D is uncertain. Germline V gene data show CDR1 as SGHTA and CDR2 as FQGNSA. V was clipped by 1 base and J by 8 bases, with 17 bases between them. This CDR3 is 16 amino acids long. This CDR3 is CASSLGAEPSGEKLFF. CDR3 sequence (DNA): TGTGCCAGCAGCTTAGGGGCCGAGCCCAGTGGGGAAAAACTGTTTTTT.

Turning to this clone: Different DNA sequences within this sample yield the same CDR3. V and J are TRBV9 and TRBJ1-1; D unclear. Germline loops: CDR1 SGDLS, CDR2 YYNGEE. V lost 4 bases and J lost 2, with 12 bases in between. The CDR3 contains 14 residues. The CDR3, as DNA: TGTGCCAGCAGCCCGACTCCCGATAACACTGAAGCTTTCTTT. Translated: CASSPTPDNTEAFF.

The J gene is TRBJ2-2, the V gene TRBV25-1, with D perhaps TRBD1 (6 bases). This CDR3 contains 16 residues. Germline-derived CDR1 and CDR2 are MGHDK and SYGVNS. With 3 bases removed from V and 3 bases from J, the gap between germline ends came to 14 bases. CDR3 sequence: CASSDWVKGDTGELFF. For the CDR3, the DNA is TGTGCCAGCAGTGATTGGGTGAAGGGGGACACCGGGGAGCTGTTTTTT.

The genes are TRBV6-1 and TRBJ1-2; TRBD1 agrees at 7 bases. V dropped 6 bases and J dropped 6; count of bases not matched to a gene: 7. Germline assignment: CDR1 MNHNS and CDR2 SASEGT. This CDR3 spans 13 amino acids. The CDR3 nucleotides read TGTGCCAGCAGGGTAACAGGGGTTCATGGCTACACCTTC. Translation gives CASRVTGVHGYTF.

The chain links TRBV15 to TRBJ2-1, with D hard to call. Deletions cut 2 bases from V and 4 bases from J, with 9 bases between. The CDR3 spans 14 residues. Germline CDR1 reads LNHNV; CDR2 reads YYDKDF (reference sequence). CDR3 sequence (DNA): TGTGCCACCAGCAGATCGGGTCCATACAATGAGCAGTTCTTC. The encoded protein is CATSRSGPYNEQFF. Full variable domain (rest looked up from reference TRBV15 and TRBJ2-1): DAMVIQNPRYQVTQFGKPVTLSCSQTLNHNVMYWYQQKSSQAPKLLFHYYDKDFNNEADTPDNFQSRRPNTSFCFLDIRSPGLGDTAMYLCATSRSGPYNEQFFGPGTRLTVL.

V is TRBV7-2 and J is TRBJ2-1; 13 positions match TRBD2. The CDR3 extends over 16 amino acids. The V gene end was trimmed by 6 bases and the J gene end by 7 bases; junction bases not matched to a gene: 9. Per the germline V gene, CDR1 is SGHTA and CDR2 is FQGNSA. The CDR3 loop reads CASRPTSGGAGNEQFF. The CDR3 coding sequence is TGTGCCAGCAGACCAACTAGCGGGGGGGCGGGGAATGAGCAGTTCTTC.

The chain uses TRBV5-4 and TRBJ2-1; D is perhaps TRBD2 (6 bases). The germline V and J ends were trimmed by 4 bases and 0 bases, with 17 bases remaining between them. There are 17 residues in the CDR3. The germline gives CDR1 SGHNT, CDR2 YYREEE (reference sequence). The CDR3 here is CASSPRGGAVSYNEQFF. CDR3 bases: TGTGCCAGCAGCCCGAGGGGCGGGGCCGTCTCCTACAATGAGCAGTTCTTC. The complete variable domain, with remaining parts taken from reference TRBV5-4 and TRBJ2-1, reads ETGVTQSPTHLIKTRGQQVTLRCSSQSGHNTVSWYQQALGQGPQFIFQYYREEENGRGNFPPRFSGLQFPNYSSELNVNALELDDSALYLCASSPRGGAVSYNEQFFGPGTRLTVL.